The clone carrying this TCR beta chain has a handful of counts. As yet, its antigen is unknown. TCRdb independently ran MiXCR on the RT-PCR reads; one entry per CDR3 protein. This sample yields hundreds of thousands of distinct CDR3 sequences, of which 10% to 15% are seen a single time; roughly a tenth belongs to the top ten. The data stem from a study of response to subunit inactivated influenza vaccine. Study-wide results and caveats: The authors offered the suggestion that each seasonal influenza vaccination recruits few new T cells.

This material consisted of PBMCs from blood, taken on the day of vaccination. The TCR originated in a man between 50 and 59 years old who received an inactivated influenza vaccine.

The CDR3 sequence is CASSESATRTLRNEQFF. Written as DNA, the CDR3 is TGTGCCAGCAGTGAATCCGCCACGAGGACATTAAGGAATGAGCAGTTCTTC. The chain has TRBV2 and TRBJ2-1; possibly TRBD1 for D (5 bases). Germline lookup yields CDR1 SNHLY and CDR2 FYNNEI. V shed 2 bases and J shed 7 bases, with 21 bases lying between them. This CDR3 has 17 amino acids.